These T cell receptor beta chains were read from a single sample in a study of cytomegalovirus exposure and HLA in healthy donors. Sequenced by immunoSEQ multiplex PCR; TCRdb stores in-frame clones only, minus some. The sample holds around 150,000 clones, over 75% seen once. Sequenced input: PBMCs. These TCRs come from a woman between 35 and 50 years old in good health and CMV-seronegative. Each CDR3 is given with its conserved first and last residue. A D gene is named only where the DNA matches it firmly. The size field is filled for only some rows; it gives once, few, many or a size class.

TRBV2	TRBJ2-6	.	.	CASSVGVAGANVLTF	TGTGCCAGCAGTGTAGGGGTGGCGGGGGCCAACGTCCTGACTTTC
TRBV5-4	TRBJ2-3	TRBD2	.	CASSPRWGGSTDTQYF	TGTGCCAGCAGCCCCCGCTGGGGGGGGAGCACAGATACGCAGTATTTT
TRBV2	TRBJ2-1	TRBD2	.	CASSGLAGWQGEQFF	TGTGCCAGCAGTGGACTAGCGGGATGGCAGGGTGAGCAGTTCTTC
TRBV2	TRBJ1-1	.	.	CASSEAEAAEAFF	TGTGCCAGCAGTGAAGCCGAGGCCGCTGAAGCTTTCTTT
TRBV30	TRBJ1-6	.	once	CAWRLQYNSPLHF	TGTGCCTGGAGATTGCAGTATAATTCACCCCTCCACTTT
TRBV21-1	TRBJ2-1	.	once	CASSSRRSLDGCESSYNEQFF	TGTGCCAGCAGCTCTCGACGGAGTCTCGACGGATGCGAGAGCTCCTACAATGAGCAGTTCTTC
TRBV11-3	TRBJ2-3	.	.	CASSPRRGGPRGDTQYF	TGTGCCAGCAGCCCAAGACGGGGCGGACCACGGGGGGATACGCAGTATTTT
TRBV2	TRBJ2-1	TRBD2	.	CASNSGSFDEQFF	TGTGCCAGCAATAGCGGGAGTTTCGATGAGCAGTTCTTC
TRBV7-8	TRBJ2-1	.	.	CASSLVWRTDTNNEQFF	TGTGCCAGCAGCTTAGTTTGGCGGACAGACACTAACAATGAGCAGTTCTTC
TRBV7-9	TRBJ2-3	TRBD2	.	CASSPRREDVTDTQYF	TGTGCCAGCAGCCCACGCCGGGAGGACGTCACAGATACGCAGTATTTT
TRBV13	TRBJ2-7	.	once	CASSLGSGGSYEQYF	TGTGCCAGCAGCTTAGGGTCCGGGGGCTCCTACGAGCAGTACTTC
TRBV10-3	TRBJ2-7	.	once	CAISDSPPLYEQYF	TGTGCCATCAGTGATTCCCCTCCCCTCTACGAGCAGTACTTC
TRBV6-6	TRBJ1-5	TRBD1	.	CASSYSGQGDQPQHF	TGTGCCAGCAGTTACTCCGGACAGGGAGACCAGCCCCAGCATTTT
TRBV28	TRBJ1-1	.	.	CASSLPSRGTEAFF	TGTGCCAGCAGTTTACCCTCGCGGGGTACTGAAGCTTTCTTT
TRBV10-1	TRBJ1-5	.	.	CASSESRAGDQPQHF	TGCGCCAGCAGTGAGTCGAGGGCAGGGGATCAGCCCCAGCATTTT
TRBV19	TRBJ1-1	.	.	CASNRGTEAFF	TGTGCCAGTAATCGGGGAACTGAAGCTTTCTTT
TRBV13	TRBJ1-5	.	.	CASSLGGLTFNQPQHF	TGTGCCAGCAGCTTAGGCGGACTAACCTTCAATCAGCCCCAGCATTTT
TRBV10-3	TRBJ1-2	.	.	CAIRTGPGYTF	TGTGCCATCAGAACAGGGCCCGGCTACACCTTC
TRBV6-4	TRBJ2-3	TRBD1	.	CASSEQGKDTQYF	TGTGCCAGCAGTGAACAGGGGAAAGATACGCAGTATTTT
TRBV11-3	TRBJ2-7	TRBD1	.	CASSLPGQGWREQYF	TGTGCCAGCAGCCTTCCGGGACAGGGGTGGCGCGAGCAGTACTTC
TRBV11-1	TRBJ2-3	TRBD2	.	CASSTLLAGDADTQYF	TGTGCCAGCAGCACCCTACTAGCGGGAGACGCAGATACGCAGTATTTT
TRBV28	TRBJ1-2	.	.	CASSLGQVYGYTF	TGTGCCAGCAGTTTGGGTCAGGTATATGGCTACACCTTC